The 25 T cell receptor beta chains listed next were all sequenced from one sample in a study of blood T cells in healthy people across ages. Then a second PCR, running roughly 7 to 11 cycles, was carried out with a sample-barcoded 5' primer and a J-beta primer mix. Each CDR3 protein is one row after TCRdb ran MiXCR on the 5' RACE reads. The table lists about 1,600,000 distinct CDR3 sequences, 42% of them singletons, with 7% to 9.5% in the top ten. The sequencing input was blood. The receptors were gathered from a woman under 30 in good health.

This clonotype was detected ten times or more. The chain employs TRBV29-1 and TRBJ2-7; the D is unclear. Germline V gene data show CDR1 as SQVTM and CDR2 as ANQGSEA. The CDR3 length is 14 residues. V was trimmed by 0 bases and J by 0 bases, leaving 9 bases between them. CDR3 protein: CSVEDGIYSYEQYF. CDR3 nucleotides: TGCAGCGTTGAAGATGGGATTTACTCCTACGAGCAGTACTTC.

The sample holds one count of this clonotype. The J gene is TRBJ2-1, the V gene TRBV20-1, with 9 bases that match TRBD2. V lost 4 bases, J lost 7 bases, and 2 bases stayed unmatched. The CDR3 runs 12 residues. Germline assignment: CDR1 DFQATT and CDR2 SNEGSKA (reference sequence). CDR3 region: CSATSGNNEQFF. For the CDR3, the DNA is TGCAGTGCTACTAGCGGGAATAATGAGCAGTTCTTC.

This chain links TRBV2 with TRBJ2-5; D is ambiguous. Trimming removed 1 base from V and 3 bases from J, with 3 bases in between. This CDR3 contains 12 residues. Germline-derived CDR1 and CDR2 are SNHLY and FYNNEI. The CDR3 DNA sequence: TGTGCCAGCAGTGAAGTAGAAGAGACCCAGTACTTC. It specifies CASSEVEETQYF. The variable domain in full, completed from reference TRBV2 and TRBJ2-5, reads EPEVTQTPSHQVTQMGQEVILRCVPISNHLYFYWYRQILGQKVEFLVSFYNNEISEKSEIFDDQFSVERPDGSNFTLKIRSTKLEDSAMYFCASSEVEETQYFGPGTRLLVL.

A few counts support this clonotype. The CDR3 loop is CASMIRGSYNEQFF. CDR3 DNA: TGTGCCAGCATGATCCGGGGATCCTACAATGAGCAGTTCTTC. The genes are TRBV12-3 or TRBV12-4 and TRBJ2-1; a possible D gene is TRBD2 (5 bases). The CDR3 has 14 residues. V lost 7 bases, J lost 1 base, and 11 bases lay in between.

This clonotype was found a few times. This CDR3 is CSPLGRGRFRLNQPQHF. CDR3 in DNA: TGCAGCCCCCTCGGACGGGGACGGTTCCGCCTCAATCAGCCCCAGCATTTT. The chain recombines TRBV29-1 with TRBJ1-5, with D perhaps matching TRBD1 (5 bases). Trimming removed 8 bases at V and 3 bases at J, with 26 bases between. Germline V gene data show CDR1 as SQVTM and CDR2 as ANQGSEA. The length of the CDR3 is 17 residues.

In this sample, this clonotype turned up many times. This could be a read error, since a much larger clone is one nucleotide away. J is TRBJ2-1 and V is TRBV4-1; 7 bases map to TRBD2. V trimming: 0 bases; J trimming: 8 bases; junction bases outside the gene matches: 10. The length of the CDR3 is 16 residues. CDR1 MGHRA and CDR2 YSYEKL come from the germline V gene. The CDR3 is CASSQEGSSGRDEQFF. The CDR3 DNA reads TGCGCCAGCAGCCAAGAGGGGTCTAGCGGCCGGGATGAGCAGTTCTTC.

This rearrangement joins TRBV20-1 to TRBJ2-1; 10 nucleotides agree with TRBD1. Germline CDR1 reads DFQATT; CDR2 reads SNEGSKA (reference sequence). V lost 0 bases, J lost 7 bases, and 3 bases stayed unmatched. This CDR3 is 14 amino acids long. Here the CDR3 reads CSARDGTGVNEQFF. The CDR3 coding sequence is TGCAGTGCTAGAGATGGGACAGGGGTGAATGAGCAGTTCTTC.

CDR3 protein: CASSGDVGGYTF. The CDR3 DNA is TGTGCCAGCAGCGGCGACGTTGGAGGCTACACCTTC. The chain has TRBV7-3 and TRBJ1-2; no clear D gene. CDR3 length: 12 amino acids. Per germline, CDR1 SGHTA and CDR2 FQGTGA. The V end was cut by 5 bases, the J end by 8 bases, with 12 bases between.

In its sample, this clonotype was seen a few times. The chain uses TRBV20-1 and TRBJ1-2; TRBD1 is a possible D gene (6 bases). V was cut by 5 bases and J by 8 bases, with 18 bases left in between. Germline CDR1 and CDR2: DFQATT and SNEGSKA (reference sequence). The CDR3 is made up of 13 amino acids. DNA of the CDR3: TGCAGTGCTCCGTCAAGCGGGGGGCTCGGCTACACCTTC. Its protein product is CSAPSSGGLGYTF.

The CDR3 protein is CSTKEGVANSPLHF. The CDR3 region has the DNA TGTTCCACCAAGGAAGGTGTAGCGAATTCACCCCTCCACTTT. This chain links TRBV6-6 with TRBJ1-6; D gene ambiguous. This CDR3 has 14 residues. Germline V CDR1 and CDR2: MNHNY, SVGAGI (reference sequence).

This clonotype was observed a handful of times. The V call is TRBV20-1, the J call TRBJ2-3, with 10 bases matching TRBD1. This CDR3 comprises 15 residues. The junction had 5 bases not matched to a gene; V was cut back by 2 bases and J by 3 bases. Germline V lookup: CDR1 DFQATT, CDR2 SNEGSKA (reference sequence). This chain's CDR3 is CSARMGTGVTDTQYF. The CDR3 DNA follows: TGCAGTGCTAGAATGGGGACAGGGGTGACAGATACGCAGTATTTT.

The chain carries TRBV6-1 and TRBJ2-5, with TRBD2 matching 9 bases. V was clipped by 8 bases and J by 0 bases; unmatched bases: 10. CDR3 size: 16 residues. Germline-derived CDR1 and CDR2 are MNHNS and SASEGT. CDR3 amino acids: CASLSGSNLYQETQYF. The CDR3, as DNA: TGTGCCAGCCTTAGCGGGAGTAATCTGTACCAAGAGACCCAGTACTTC.

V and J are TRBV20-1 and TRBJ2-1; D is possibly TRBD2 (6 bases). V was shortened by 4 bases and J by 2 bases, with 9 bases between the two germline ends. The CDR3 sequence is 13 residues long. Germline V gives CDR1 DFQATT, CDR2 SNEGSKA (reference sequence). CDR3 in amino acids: CSAKTRTYNEQFF. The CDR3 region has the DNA TGCAGTGCTAAGACTAGGACCTACAATGAGCAGTTCTTC.

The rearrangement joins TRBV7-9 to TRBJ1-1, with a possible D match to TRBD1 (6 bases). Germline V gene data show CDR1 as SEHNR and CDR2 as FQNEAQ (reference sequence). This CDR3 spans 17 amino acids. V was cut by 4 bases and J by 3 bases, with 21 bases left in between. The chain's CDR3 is CASSSPYRGPRDTEAFF. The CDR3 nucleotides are TGTGCCAGCAGCTCCCCTTACCGGGGGCCTAGGGACACTGAAGCTTTCTTT. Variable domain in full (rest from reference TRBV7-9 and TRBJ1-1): DTGVSQNPRHKITKRGQNVTFRCDPISEHNRLYWYRQTLGQGPEFLTYFQNEAQLEKSRLLSDRFSAERPKGSFSTLEIQRTEQGDSAMYLCASSSPYRGPRDTEAFFGQGTRLTVV.

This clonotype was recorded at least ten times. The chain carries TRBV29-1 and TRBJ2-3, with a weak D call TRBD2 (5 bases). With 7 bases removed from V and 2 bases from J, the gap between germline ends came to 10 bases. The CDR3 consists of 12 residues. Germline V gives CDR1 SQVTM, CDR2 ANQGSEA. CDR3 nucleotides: TGCAGCGCTTTGACTACCACAGATACGCAGTATTTT. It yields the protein CSALTTTDTQYF.

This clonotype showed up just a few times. The CDR3 loop is CASSLEGANSEQYF. The DNA for the CDR3 is TGCGCCAGCAGCTTGGAGGGGGCTAATTCGGAGCAGTACTTC. The chain carries TRBV5-1 and TRBJ2-7; TRBD1 matches at 7 bases. CDR1 is SGHRS and CDR2 is YFSETQ in the germline V gene. The junction had 7 bases not matched to a gene; V was cut back by 0 bases and J by 7 bases. The CDR3 is made up of 14 amino acids. Complete variable domain (other parts from reference TRBV5-1 and TRBJ2-7): KAGVTQTPRYLIKTRGQQVTLSCSPISGHRSVSWYQQTPGQGLQFLFEYFSETQRNKGNFPGRFSGRQFSNSRSEMNVSTLELGDSALYLCASSLEGANSEQYFGPGTRLTVT.

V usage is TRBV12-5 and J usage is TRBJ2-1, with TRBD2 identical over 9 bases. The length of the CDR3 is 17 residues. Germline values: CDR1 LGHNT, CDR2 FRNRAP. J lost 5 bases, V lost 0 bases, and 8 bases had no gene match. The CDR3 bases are TGTGCTAGTGGTTTGGTAGGTCTAGCGGGATTGAACAATGAGCAGTTCTTC. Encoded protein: CASGLVGLAGLNNEQFF.

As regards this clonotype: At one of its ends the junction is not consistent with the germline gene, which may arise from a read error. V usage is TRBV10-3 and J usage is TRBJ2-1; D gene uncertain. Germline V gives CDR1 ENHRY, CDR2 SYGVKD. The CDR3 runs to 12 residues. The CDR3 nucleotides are TGTACCATCGCCGTCCGGGTTAGCGAGCAGTTCTTC. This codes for CTIAVRVSEQFF.

CDR3 protein: CASRDGLINEKLFF. The CDR3 nucleotides read TGTGCCAGCAGGGACGGACTTATTAATGAAAAACTGTTTTTT. J is TRBJ1-4 and V is TRBV6-5; D is uncertain. Trimming stripped 6 bases from V and 4 bases from J, with 12 bases between. The CDR3 length is 14 residues. Germline V CDR1 and CDR2: MNHEY, SVGAGI.

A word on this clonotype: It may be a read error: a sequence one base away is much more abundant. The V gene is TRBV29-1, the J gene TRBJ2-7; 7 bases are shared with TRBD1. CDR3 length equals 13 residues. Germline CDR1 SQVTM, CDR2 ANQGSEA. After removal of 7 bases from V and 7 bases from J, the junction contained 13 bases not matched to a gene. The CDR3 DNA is TGCAGCGCCCCAAGGGACAGTTACAATGAGCAGTACTTC. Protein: CSAPRDSYNEQYF.

CDR3 in amino acids: CASSPRGQGIKNIQYF. In nucleotides, the CDR3 is TGTGCCAGCAGTCCCCGCGGACAGGGAATAAAAAACATTCAGTACTTC. This chain joins TRBV27 and TRBJ2-7; 8 bases are a match to TRBD1. The J call is in doubt because the DNA end fits TRBJ2-4 better. This CDR3 is 16 amino acids long. CDR1 and CDR2 from the germline V gene are MNHEY and SMNVEV (reference sequence).

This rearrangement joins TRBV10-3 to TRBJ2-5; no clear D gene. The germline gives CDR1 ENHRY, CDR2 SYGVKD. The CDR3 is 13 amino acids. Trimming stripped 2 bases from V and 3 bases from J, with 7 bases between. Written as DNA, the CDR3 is TGTGCCATCAGTGAGGAGGTAAAAGAGACCCAGTACTTC. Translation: CAISEEVKETQYF.

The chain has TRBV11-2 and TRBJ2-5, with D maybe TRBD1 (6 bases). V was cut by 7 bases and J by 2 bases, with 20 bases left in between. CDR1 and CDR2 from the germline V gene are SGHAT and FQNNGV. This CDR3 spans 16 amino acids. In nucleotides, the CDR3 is TGTGCCAGCACTCCGAGCGCCCTCGGACAGCAAGAGACCCAGTACTTC. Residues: CASTPSALGQQETQYF. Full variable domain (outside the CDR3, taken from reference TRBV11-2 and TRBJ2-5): EAGVAQSPRYKIIEKRQSVAFWCNPISGHATLYWYQQILGQGPKLLIQFQNNGVVDDSQLPKDRFSAERLKGVDSTLKIQPAKLEDSAVYLCASTPSALGQQETQYFGPGTRLLVL.

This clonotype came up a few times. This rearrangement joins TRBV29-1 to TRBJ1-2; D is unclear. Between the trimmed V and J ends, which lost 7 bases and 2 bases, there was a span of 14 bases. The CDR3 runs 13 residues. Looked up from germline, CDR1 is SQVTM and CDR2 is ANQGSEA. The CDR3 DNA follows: TGCAGCGGAGCCGATACTGGGAACTATGGCTACACCTTC. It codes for CSGADTGNYGYTF.

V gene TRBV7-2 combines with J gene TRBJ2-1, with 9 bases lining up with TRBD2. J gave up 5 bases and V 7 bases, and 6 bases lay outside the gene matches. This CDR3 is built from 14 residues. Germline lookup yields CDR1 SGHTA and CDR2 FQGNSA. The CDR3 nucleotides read TGTGCCAGCATCCTGACTAGCGGCCACAATGAGCAGTTCTTC. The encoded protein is CASILTSGHNEQFF.